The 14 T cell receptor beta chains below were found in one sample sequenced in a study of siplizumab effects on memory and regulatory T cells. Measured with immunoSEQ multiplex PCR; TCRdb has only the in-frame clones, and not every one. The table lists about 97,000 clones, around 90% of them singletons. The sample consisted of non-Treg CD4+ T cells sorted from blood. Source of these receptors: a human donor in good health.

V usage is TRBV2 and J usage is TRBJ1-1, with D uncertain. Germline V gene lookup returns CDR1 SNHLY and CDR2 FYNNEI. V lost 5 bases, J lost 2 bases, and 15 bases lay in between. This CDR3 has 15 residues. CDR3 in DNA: TGTGCCAGCAGTTCGGTCTCAGAACTCAACACTGAAGCTTTCTTT. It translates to CASSSVSELNTEAFF. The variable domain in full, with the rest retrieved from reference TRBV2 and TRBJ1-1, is EPEVTQTPSHQVTQMGQEVILRCVPISNHLYFYWYRQILGQKVEFLVSFYNNEISEKSEIFDDQFSVERPDGSNFTLKIRSTKLEDSAMYFCASSSVSELNTEAFFGQGTRLTVV.

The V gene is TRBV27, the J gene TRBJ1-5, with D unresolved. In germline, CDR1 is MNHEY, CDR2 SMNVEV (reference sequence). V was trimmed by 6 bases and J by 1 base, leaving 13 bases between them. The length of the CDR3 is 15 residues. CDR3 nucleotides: TGTGCCAGCAGGTCTCTCGAAGGGAGCAATCAGCCCCAGCATTTT. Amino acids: CASRSLEGSNQPQHF.

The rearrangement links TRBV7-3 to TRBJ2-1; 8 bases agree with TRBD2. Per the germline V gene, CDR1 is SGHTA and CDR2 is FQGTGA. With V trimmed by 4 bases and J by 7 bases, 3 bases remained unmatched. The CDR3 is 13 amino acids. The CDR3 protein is CASSYSGKNEQFF. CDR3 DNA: TGTGCCAGCAGCTATAGCGGGAAAAATGAGCAGTTCTTC.

CDR3 bases: TGTGCCAGTGGAGCGGGACAGGGCAATCAGCCCCAGCATTTT. This encodes CASGAGQGNQPQHF. The J gene is TRBJ1-5, the V gene TRBV28; 8 positions agree with TRBD1. This CDR3 spans 14 amino acids. Germline trimming cut 9 bases from V and 2 bases from J; bases unmatched to any gene: 6. Looked up from germline, CDR1 is MDHEN and CDR2 is SYDVKM.

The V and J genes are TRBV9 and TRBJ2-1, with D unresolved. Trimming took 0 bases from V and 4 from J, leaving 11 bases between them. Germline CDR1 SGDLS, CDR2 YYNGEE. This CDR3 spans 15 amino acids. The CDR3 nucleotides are TGTGCCAGCAGCGTAGTGGCGGTATCATACAATGAGCAGTTCTTC. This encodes CASSVVAVSYNEQFF. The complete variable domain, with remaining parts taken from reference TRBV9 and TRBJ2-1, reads DSGVTQTPKHLITATGQRVTLRCSPRSGDLSVYWYQQSLDQGLQFLIQYYNGEERAKGNILERFSAQQFPDLHSELNLSSLELGDSALYFCASSVVAVSYNEQFFGPGTRLTVL.

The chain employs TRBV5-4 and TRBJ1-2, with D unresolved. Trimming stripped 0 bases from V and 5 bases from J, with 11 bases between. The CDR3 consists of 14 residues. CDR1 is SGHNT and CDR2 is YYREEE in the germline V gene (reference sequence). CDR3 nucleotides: TGTGCCAGCAGCTTGGGGCAGTTGAGTTATGGCTACACCTTC. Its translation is CASSLGQLSYGYTF.

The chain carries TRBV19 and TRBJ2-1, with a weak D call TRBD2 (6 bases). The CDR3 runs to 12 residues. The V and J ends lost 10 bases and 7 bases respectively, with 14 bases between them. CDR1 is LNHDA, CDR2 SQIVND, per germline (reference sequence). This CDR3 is CATRTTVNEQFF. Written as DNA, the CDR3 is TGTGCCACTCGGACTACCGTGAATGAGCAGTTCTTC.

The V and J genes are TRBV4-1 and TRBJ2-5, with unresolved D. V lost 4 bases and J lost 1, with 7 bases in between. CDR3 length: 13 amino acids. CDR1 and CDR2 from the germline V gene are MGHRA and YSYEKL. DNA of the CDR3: TGCGCCAGCAGCCCGATGGGCCAAGAGACCCAGTACTTC. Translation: CASSPMGQETQYF.

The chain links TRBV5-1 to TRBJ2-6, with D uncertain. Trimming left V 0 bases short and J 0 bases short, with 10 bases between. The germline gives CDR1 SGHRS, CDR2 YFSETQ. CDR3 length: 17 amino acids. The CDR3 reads CASSLVPTDSGANVLTF. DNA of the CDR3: TGCGCCAGCAGCTTGGTGCCTACAGACTCTGGGGCCAACGTCCTGACTTTC.

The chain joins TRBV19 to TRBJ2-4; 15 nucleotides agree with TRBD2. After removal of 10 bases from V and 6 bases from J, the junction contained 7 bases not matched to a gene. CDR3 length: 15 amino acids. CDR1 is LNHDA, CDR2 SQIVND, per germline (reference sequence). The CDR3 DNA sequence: TGTGCCACAAAGGGACTAGCGGGAGGATTAAACATTCAGTACTTC. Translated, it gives CATKGLAGGLNIQYF. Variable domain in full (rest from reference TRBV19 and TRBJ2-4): DGGITQSPKYLFRKEGQNVTLSCEQNLNHDAMYWYRQDPGQGLRLIYYSQIVNDFQKGDIAEGYSVSREKKESFPLTVTSAQKNPTAFYLCATKGLAGGLNIQYFGAGTRLSVL.

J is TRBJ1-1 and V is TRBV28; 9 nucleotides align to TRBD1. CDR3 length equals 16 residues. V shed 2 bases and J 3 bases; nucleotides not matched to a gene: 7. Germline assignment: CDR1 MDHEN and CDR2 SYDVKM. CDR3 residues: CASSLDTGTGYTEAFF. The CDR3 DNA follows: TGTGCCAGCAGTTTAGACACCGGGACAGGGTACACTGAAGCTTTCTTT.

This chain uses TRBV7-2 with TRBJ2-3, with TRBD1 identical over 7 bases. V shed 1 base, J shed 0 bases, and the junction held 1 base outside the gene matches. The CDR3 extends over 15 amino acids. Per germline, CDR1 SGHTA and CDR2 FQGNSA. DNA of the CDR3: TGTGCCAGCAGCTTAGGGACAGGTAGCACAGATACGCAGTATTTT. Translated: CASSLGTGSTDTQYF.

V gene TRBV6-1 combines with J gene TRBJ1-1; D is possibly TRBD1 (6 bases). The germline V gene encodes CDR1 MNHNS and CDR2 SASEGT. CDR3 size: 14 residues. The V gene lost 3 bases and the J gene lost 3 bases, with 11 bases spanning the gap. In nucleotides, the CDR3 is TGTGCCAGCAGTGACGGACAGCGGTACACTGAAGCTTTCTTT. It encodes CASSDGQRYTEAFF.

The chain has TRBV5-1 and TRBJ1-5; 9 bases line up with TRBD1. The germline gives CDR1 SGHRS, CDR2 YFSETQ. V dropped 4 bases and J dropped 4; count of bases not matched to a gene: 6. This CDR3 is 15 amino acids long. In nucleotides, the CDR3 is TGCGCCAGCAGCGCTACGGGACAGGGAAATCAGCCCCAGCATTTT. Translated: CASSATGQGNQPQHF.